This TCR beta chain appears in the sequencing data of a study of CD8 T cells in Susac syndrome. About 0.45 to 1 ug RNA was reverse transcribed with random hexamers. Multiplex PCR with immunoSEQ amplified the TCR beta CDR3 across 54 Vbeta and 13 Jbeta. In TCRdb, the immunoSEQ multiplex PCR reads were re-called with MiXCR into one record per CDR3 protein. The sample lists about 300,000 distinct CDR3 sequences; 92% were seen once. This clonotype was detected once. The source is a human donor with multiple sclerosis. The material sequenced was CD4+ T cells from PBMCs.

CDR3 amino acids: CASSLRDRTAGELFF. The CDR3 bases are TGTGCCAGCAGCCTACGGGATCGGACGGCCGGGGAGCTGTTTTTT. The chain links TRBV3-1 to TRBJ2-2, with D possibly matching TRBD2 (5 bases). The germline CDR1 and CDR2 sequences are LGHDT and YNNKEL (reference sequence). There are 15 residues in the CDR3. Trimming removed 4 bases at V and 6 bases at J, with 15 bases between.